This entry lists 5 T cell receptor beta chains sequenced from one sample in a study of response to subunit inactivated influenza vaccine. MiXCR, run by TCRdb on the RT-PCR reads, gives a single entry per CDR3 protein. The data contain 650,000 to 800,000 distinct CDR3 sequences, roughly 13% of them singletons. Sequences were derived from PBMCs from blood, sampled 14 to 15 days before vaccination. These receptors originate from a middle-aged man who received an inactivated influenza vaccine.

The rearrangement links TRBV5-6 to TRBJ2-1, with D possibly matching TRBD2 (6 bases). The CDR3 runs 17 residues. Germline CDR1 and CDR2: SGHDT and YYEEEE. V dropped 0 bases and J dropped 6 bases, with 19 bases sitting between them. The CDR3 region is CASSLDAVAWGLNEQFF. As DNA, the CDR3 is TGTGCCAGCAGCTTGGATGCCGTGGCTTGGGGACTCAATGAGCAGTTCTTC.

The CDR3, as DNA: TGTGCCAGCAGCCCACTAGACACGAACTTGTTTTATGGCTACACCTTC. It encodes CASSPLDTNLFYGYTF. V usage is TRBV6-1 and J usage is TRBJ1-2; D not certain. The germline V and J ends were trimmed by 6 bases and 5 bases, with 22 bases remaining between them. Germline V lookup: CDR1 MNHNS, CDR2 SASEGT. This CDR3 has 16 residues.

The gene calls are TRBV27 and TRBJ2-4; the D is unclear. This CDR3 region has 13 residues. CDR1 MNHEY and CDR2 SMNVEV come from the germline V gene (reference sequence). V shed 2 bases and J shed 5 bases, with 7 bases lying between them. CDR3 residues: CASSLSGQNIQYF. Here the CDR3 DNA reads TGTGCCAGCAGTTTAAGTGGCCAAAACATTCAGTACTTC.

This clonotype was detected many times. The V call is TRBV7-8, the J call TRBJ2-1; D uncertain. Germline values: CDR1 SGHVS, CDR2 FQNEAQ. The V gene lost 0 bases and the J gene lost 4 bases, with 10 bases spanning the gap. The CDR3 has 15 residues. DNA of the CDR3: TGTGCCAGCAGCTTAGCTGGGGTGGCTTACAATGAGCAGTTCTTC. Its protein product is CASSLAGVAYNEQFF. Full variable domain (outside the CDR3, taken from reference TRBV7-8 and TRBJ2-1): GAGVSQSPRYKVAKRGQDVALRCDPISGHVSLFWYQQALGQGPEFLTYFQNEAQLDKSGLPSDRFFAERPEGSVSTLKIQRTQQEDSAVYLCASSLAGVAYNEQFFGPGTRLTVL.

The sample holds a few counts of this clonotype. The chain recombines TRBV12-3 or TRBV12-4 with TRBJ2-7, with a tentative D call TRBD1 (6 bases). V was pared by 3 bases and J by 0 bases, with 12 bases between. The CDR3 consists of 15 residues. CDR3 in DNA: TGTGCCAGCAGTTTGTTCCGGGACACCTCCTACGAGCAGTACTTC. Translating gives CASSLFRDTSYEQYF.